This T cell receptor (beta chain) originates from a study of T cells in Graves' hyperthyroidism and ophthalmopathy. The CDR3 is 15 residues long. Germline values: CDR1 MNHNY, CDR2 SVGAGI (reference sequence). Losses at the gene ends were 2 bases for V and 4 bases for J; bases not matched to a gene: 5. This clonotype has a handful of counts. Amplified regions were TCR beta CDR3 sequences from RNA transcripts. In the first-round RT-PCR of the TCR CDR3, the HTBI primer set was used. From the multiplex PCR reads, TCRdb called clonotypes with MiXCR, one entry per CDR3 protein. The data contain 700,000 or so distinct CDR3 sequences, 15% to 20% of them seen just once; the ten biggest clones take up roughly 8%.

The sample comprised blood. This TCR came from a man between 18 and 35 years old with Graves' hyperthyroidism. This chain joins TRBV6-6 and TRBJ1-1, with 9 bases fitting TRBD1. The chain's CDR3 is CASSYPGQGVTEAFF. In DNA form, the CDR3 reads TGTGCCAGCAGTTACCCGGGACAGGGAGTCACTGAAGCTTTCTTT.